The 19 T cell receptor beta chains in this list originate from one sample, sequenced in a study of PD-1 blockade in mismatch repair-deficient tumors. Libraries were prepared by immunoSEQ multiplex PCR; TCRdb keeps only in-frame clonotypes and omits some of them. The table lists around 120,000 clones, about 85% of them singletons. The starting material was peripheral blood, obtained 44 weeks after starting pembrolizumab. These receptors all stem from an adult with mismatch repair-deficient cancer.

DNA for the CDR3: TGTGCCAGCAGCATCCTAGGACAGGGGATCGATGGCTACACCTTC. Protein sequence: CASSILGQGIDGYTF. This rearrangement joins TRBV27 to TRBJ1-2, with TRBD1 matching 9 bases. Germline CDR1 is MNHEY and CDR2 is SMNVEV (reference sequence). The junction had 11 bases not matched to a gene; V was cut back by 6 bases and J by 6 bases. This CDR3 spans 15 amino acids.

This clone came up a few times. The chain uses TRBV6-1 and TRBJ2-7, with D hard to call. This CDR3 comprises 9 residues. V shed 8 bases and J shed 7 bases, with 6 bases lying between them. The germline gives CDR1 MNHNS, CDR2 SASEGT. CDR3 residues: CASGLEQYF. In DNA, the CDR3 is TGTGCCAGCGGCCTGGAGCAGTACTTC.

This rearrangement joins TRBV7-2 to TRBJ2-1; 10 nucleotides match TRBD1. With V trimmed by 3 bases and J by 7 bases, 6 bases remained unmatched. The CDR3 has 15 residues. Germline CDR1 SGHTA, CDR2 FQGNSA. This CDR3 is CASSFDRGRENEQFF. The CDR3 region has the DNA TGTGCCAGCAGCTTTGACAGGGGGCGCGAAAATGAGCAGTTCTTC. The whole variable domain, filled in from reference TRBV7-2 and TRBJ2-1, reads GAGVSQSPSNKVTEKGKDVELRCDPISGHTALYWYRQSLGQGLEFLIYFQGNSAPDKSGLPSDRFSAERTGGSVSTLTIQRTQQEDSAVYLCASSFDRGRENEQFFGPGTRLTVL.

This chain connects TRBV10-3 to TRBJ2-3; the D is unclear. Germline CDR1 is ENHRY and CDR2 is SYGVKD. The V end was cut by 4 bases, the J end by 2 bases, with 10 bases between. This CDR3 is 14 amino acids long. The CDR3 loop is CAISGLGDTDTQYF. The CDR3 coding sequence is TGTGCCATCAGTGGGTTAGGAGACACAGATACGCAGTATTTT.

The chain joins TRBV5-1 to TRBJ2-6, with 14 bases identical to TRBD2. CDR3 size: 19 residues. The trim removed 4 bases at V and 2 bases at J, leaving 8 bases unmatched. Per the germline V gene, CDR1 is SGHRS and CDR2 is YFSETQ. In DNA form, the CDR3 reads TGCGCCAGCAGCGAACCGACTAGCGGGAGGGGTACTGGGGCCAACGTCCTGACTTTC. Translated, it gives CASSEPTSGRGTGANVLTF.

The chain employs TRBV7-3 and TRBJ2-2; 15 positions match TRBD2. This CDR3 is built from 18 residues. Per the germline V gene, CDR1 is SGHTA and CDR2 is FQGTGA. J was trimmed by 5 bases and V by 5 bases; bases with no gene match: 9. CDR3 coding DNA: TGTGCCAGCAGCCCCGGACTAGCGGGAGGGTCGGGAACCGGGGAGCTGTTTTTT. It specifies CASSPGLAGGSGTGELFF.

The DNA of the CDR3 is TGTGCCAGCTCACCCCCTAACAGGGGAGCCTACAATGAGCAGTTCTTC. Residues: CASSPPNRGAYNEQFF. This rearrangement joins TRBV18 to TRBJ2-1, with 7 bases identical to TRBD1. Looked up from germline, CDR1 is KGHSH and CDR2 is LQKENI. The CDR3 runs 16 residues. The V segment lost 3 bases and the J segment 2 bases; nucleotides outside the gene matches: 7.

V gene TRBV5-6 combines with J gene TRBJ2-7, with 9 bases identical to TRBD2. After removal of 0 bases from V and 0 bases from J, the junction contained 7 bases not matched to a gene. Germline loops: CDR1 SGHDT, CDR2 YYEEEE. This CDR3 spans 17 amino acids. The CDR3 nucleotides read TGTGCCAGCAGCTTGGGGCTAGCGGGAAGAATCTCCTACGAGCAGTACTTC. Its protein is CASSLGLAGRISYEQYF.

The rearrangement links TRBV10-3 to TRBJ2-3; possibly TRBD1 or TRBD2 for D (7 bases each). The CDR3 runs to 13 residues. Germline V CDR1 and CDR2: ENHRY, SYGVKD. Trimming took 6 bases from V and 6 from J, leaving 13 bases between them. The CDR3, as DNA: TGTGCCATCAGGGGAGGGGGCGAGGATACGCAGTATTTT. It codes for CAIRGGGEDTQYF.

This clone was seen once. V is TRBV5-4 and J is TRBJ2-1, with D perhaps matching TRBD2 (6 bases). Trimming took off 0 bases at V and 5 bases at J, with 9 bases between the two ends. The CDR3 sequence is 14 residues long. Germline assignment: CDR1 SGHNT and CDR2 YYREEE (reference sequence). Written as DNA, the CDR3 is TGTGCCAGCAGCTTGGAGGGACTCCACAATGAGCAGTTCTTC. This encodes CASSLEGLHNEQFF.

This clone was counted between two and nine times. The V call is TRBV4-1, the J call TRBJ2-7; the D is unclear. The germline CDR1 and CDR2 sequences are MGHRA and YSYEKL. The CDR3 extends over 12 amino acids. V gave up 0 bases and J gave up 9 bases, with 9 bases separating them. The CDR3 sequence: CASSQDGVRQYF. The CDR3 DNA follows: TGCGCCAGCAGCCAAGACGGTGTTCGGCAGTACTTC.

The chain carries TRBV28 and TRBJ2-1; 10 nucleotides align to TRBD1. In germline, CDR1 is MDHEN, CDR2 SYDVKM. V shed 6 bases and J 6 bases; nucleotides not matched to a gene: 5. CDR3 size: 14 residues. Here the CDR3 DNA reads TGTGCCAGCAGCCCGGGACAGGGGTTCAATGAGCAGTTCTTC. Translating it yields CASSPGQGFNEQFF.

This chain joins TRBV6-1 and TRBJ2-7; unclear D gene. The CDR3 has 10 residues. The V end was cut by 6 bases, the J end by 4 bases, with 4 bases between. In germline, CDR1 is MNHNS, CDR2 SASEGT. The CDR3 loop is CASRLYEQYF. DNA for the CDR3: TGTGCCAGCAGATTATACGAGCAGTACTTC.

The genes are TRBV19 and TRBJ2-1; 10 bases map to TRBD1. V lost 8 bases and J lost 10; bases outside the gene matches: 8. There are 13 residues in the CDR3. Germline V lookup: CDR1 LNHDA, CDR2 SQIVND (reference sequence). Here the CDR3 reads CASYPGQGFEQFF. CDR3 DNA sequence: TGTGCCAGTTATCCGGGACAGGGGTTCGAGCAGTTCTTC.

The rearrangement uses TRBV11-2 and TRBJ2-5, with 12 positions matching TRBD2. Germline V gene data show CDR1 as SGHAT and CDR2 as FQNNGV. Losses at the gene ends were 2 bases for V and 5 bases for J; bases not matched to a gene: 9. The CDR3 spans 17 residues. The CDR3 DNA follows: TGTGCCAGCAGCTTACTGCCTAGCGGGAGGGCAGCGGAGACCCAGTACTTC. As protein: CASSLLPSGRAAETQYF.

The chain carries TRBV7-9 and TRBJ2-3; either TRBD1 or TRBD2 may fit D (5 bases each). Trimming shortened V by 2 bases and J by 5 bases, and 14 bases separated the two germline ends. The germline CDR1 and CDR2 sequences are SEHNR and FQNEAQ (reference sequence). The CDR3 covers 15 residues. The CDR3 loop is CASSLRGRAEDTQYF. CDR3 bases: TGTGCCAGCAGCTTACGGGGCAGGGCTGAAGATACGCAGTATTTT.

V gene TRBV27 combines with J gene TRBJ1-2, with TRBD1 as a possible D gene (5 bases). Germline V gene lookup returns CDR1 MNHEY and CDR2 SMNVEV (reference sequence). The CDR3 covers 15 residues. Between the trimmed V and J ends, which lost 5 bases and 0 bases, there was a span of 13 bases. The CDR3 region is CASSTQGGANYGYTF. CDR3 DNA sequence: TGTGCCAGCAGTACGCAGGGAGGGGCTAACTATGGCTACACCTTC.

The chain joins TRBV30 to TRBJ2-5; TRBD2 agrees at 8 bases. V trimming: 4 bases; J trimming: 2 bases; junction bases outside the gene matches: 0. The germline CDR1 and CDR2 sequences are GTSNPN and SVGIG (reference sequence). The CDR3 sequence is 12 residues long. In DNA, the CDR3 is TGTGCCTGGACTAGCGGGCAAGAGACCCAGTACTTC. This sequence encodes CAWTSGQETQYF.

V gene TRBV12-2 combines with J gene TRBJ2-7. TRBV12-2 is classified as a pseudogene. This CDR3 spans 12 amino acids. The CDR3 loop is CASRLSPLEQYF. In DNA, the CDR3 is TGTGCAAGTCGCTTAAGTCCTCTCGAGCAGTACTTC.